The TCR beta chain described here comes from a study of blood T cell repertoires in COVID-19. Across the whole study: Sites in the United States, Italy and Spain provided acute and convalescent COVID-19 samples. PBMCs, B-cell-depleted T cells, or T cells were the source of the cDNA or gDNA that made up the material.

TCRdb's table, derived via immunoSEQ multiplex PCR, lists solely in-frame clones and lacks some. The repertoire has 25,000 to 35,000 clones, roughly 80% of them found once; the top ten carry about a sixth. This TCR was recovered from a woman aged 55-70 years with acute or convalescent COVID-19. Sequenced sample: peripheral blood.

CDR3 protein: CASSRTEAFF. The CDR3 DNA sequence: TGTGCCAGCTCCAGGACTGAAGCTTTCTTT. The chain recombines TRBV2 with TRBJ1-1, with no clear D. Germline V CDR1 and CDR2: SNHLY, FYNNEI. This CDR3 spans 10 amino acids. V shed 8 bases and J shed 5 bases, with 6 bases lying between them.